The T cell receptor beta chain under discussion was sequenced for a study of regulatory T cells in long-lasting Graves disease. Study-wide points: For persistent Graves' patients, TCR diversity was lower than for newly diagnosed ones.

According to the study, TCR beta libraries were built with iRepertoire HTBI primers and CDR3-region Arm-PCR. TCRdb reprocessed the multiplex PCR reads with MiXCR, giving one entry per CDR3 protein. The sample contains 310,000 or so distinct CDR3 sequences, more than 20% of which appear only once. CDR3 length: 15 residues. Trimming removed 4 bases from V and 8 bases from J, with 20 bases in between. Time point: persistent/refractory GD, antithyroid drugs over 5 years with positive TRAb. RNA from PBMCs was the source of the TCR library. Graves' disease was diagnosed by American Thyroid Association guidelines. This clonotype was detected ten times or more. Its specificity is not known.

The J gene is TRBJ1-2, the V gene TRBV12-3 or TRBV12-4; D perhaps matches TRBD1 (5 bases). Sequenced here: peripheral blood mononuclear cells (PBMCs), sampled when the disease was refractory, from a patient treated with antithyroid drugs. The source of this sequence is a female donor with Graves disease. CDR3 region: CASSSRLGGLWGYTF. The CDR3 DNA follows: TGTGCCAGCAGTTCTCGGTTGGGGGGTTTATGGGGCTACACCTTC.